The 21 T cell receptor beta chains presented below share a single source sample, sequenced in a study of cytomegalovirus exposure and HLA in healthy donors. Use of 60 Vbeta and 13 Jbeta primers characterized the PCR. Generated by immunoSEQ multiplex PCR, the TCRdb table keeps only in-frame clones and is missing some. The sample has approximately 120,000 clones, 85% seen once. The material sequenced was PBMCs. The receptors were gathered from a woman between 25 and 40 years old in good health and CMV-seropositive.

The rearrangement uses TRBV28 and TRBJ1-4, with TRBD1 matching over 9 bases. V was pared by 5 bases and J by 5 bases, with 0 bases of the junction left unmatched. The V gene's germline CDR1 is MDHEN and CDR2 SYDVKM. This CDR3 spans 13 amino acids. The CDR3 bases are TGTGCCAGCAGTGGACAGGGGAATGAAAAACTGTTTTTT. Its translation is CASSGQGNEKLFF.

The chain carries TRBV28 and TRBJ2-1; D ambiguous. The CDR3 contains 14 residues. CDR1 and CDR2 from the germline V gene are MDHEN and SYDVKM. Trimming left V 2 bases short and J 6 bases short, with 11 bases between. The CDR3 DNA reads as TGTGCCAGCAGTTTAGGGCCCGTGGTCAATGAGCAGTTCTTC. This translates into CASSLGPVVNEQFF.

The CDR3 DNA is TGCGCCAGCAGCACGGGACTAGTGGGGTACAATGAGCAGTTCTTC. Translated: CASSTGLVGYNEQFF. V is TRBV5-1 and J is TRBJ2-1, with 8 bases identical to TRBD2. CDR3 length equals 15 residues. J was trimmed by 4 bases and V by 4 bases; bases with no gene match: 7. Per germline, CDR1 SGHRS and CDR2 YFSETQ.

V is TRBV10-3 and J is TRBJ2-3; TRBD2 is a possible D gene (5 bases). The CDR3 has 16 amino acids. Germline-derived CDR1 and CDR2 are ENHRY and SYGVKD. Trimming took off 2 bases at V and 0 bases at J, with 12 bases between the two ends. The CDR3 reads CAISEPLRGSTDTQYF. The CDR3 region has the DNA TGTGCCATCAGTGAGCCCCTTCGGGGTAGCACAGATACGCAGTATTTT.

This clone was detected only once. An end of the junction differs from the germline gene, which may be a read error. The chain is built from TRBV7-9 and TRBJ1-1; 7 nucleotides match TRBD1. CDR3 length equals 12 residues. Germline CDR1 is SEHNR and CDR2 is FQNEAQ (reference sequence). This chain's CDR3 is CSSSLSQGGAFF. The CDR3, as DNA: TGTTCCAGCAGCTTATCCCAGGGGGGAGCTTTCTTT.

CDR3: CASSLGSGFEKLFF. The CDR3 DNA reads TGTGCCAGCAGCTTGGGTTCAGGGTTTGAAAAACTGTTTTTT. The chain combines TRBV13 with TRBJ1-4, with a weak D call TRBD1 (5 bases). Germline assignment: CDR1 PRHDT and CDR2 FYEKMQ (reference sequence). This CDR3 region has 14 residues. Deletions cut 3 bases from V and 7 bases from J, with 12 bases between.

In nucleotides, the CDR3 is TGTGCCAGCAGCTTGGGGGAGGGGGGGCCCTCCTACGAGCAGTACTTC. It encodes CASSLGEGGPSYEQYF. V is TRBV5-4 and J is TRBJ2-7; weak D call: TRBD2 (7 bases). This CDR3 has 16 residues. The ends were cut back, 0 bases at V and 0 bases at J, with 13 bases in the middle. Germline lookup yields CDR1 SGHNT and CDR2 YYREEE (reference sequence). Full variable domain (remainder filled in from reference TRBV5-4 and TRBJ2-7): ETGVTQSPTHLIKTRGQQVTLRCSSQSGHNTVSWYQQALGQGPQFIFQYYREEENGRGNFPPRFSGLQFPNYSSELNVNALELDDSALYLCASSLGEGGPSYEQYFGPGTRLTVT.

The CDR3 region has the DNA TGTGCCACCAGCAGGGGCCGGGGGAGTGGGAGGAGCAATCAGCCCCAGCATTTT. The encoded protein is CATSRGRGSGRSNQPQHF. This chain joins TRBV15 and TRBJ1-5; a weak D match, TRBD1 (5 bases). This CDR3 comprises 18 residues. The germline V gene has CDR1 LNHNV and CDR2 YYDKDF (reference sequence). V lost 3 bases, J lost 1 base, and 19 bases lay in between.

This chain connects TRBV28 to TRBJ1-3; unclear D gene. Germline CDR1 and CDR2: MDHEN and SYDVKM. This CDR3 is built from 15 residues. V was trimmed by 2 bases and J by 6 bases, leaving 14 bases between them. CDR3: CASSLNEKRVNTIYF. DNA for the CDR3: TGTGCCAGCAGTTTAAATGAAAAAAGAGTAAACACCATATATTTT. Together with reference TRBV28 and TRBJ1-3, the CDR3 gives the full variable domain: DVKVTQSSRYLVKRTGEKVFLECVQDMDHENMFWYRQDPGLGLRLIYFSYDVKMKEKGDIPEGYSVSREKKERFSLILESASTNQTSMYLCASSLNEKRVNTIYFGEGSWLTVV.

The rearrangement joins TRBV6-5 to TRBJ2-3, with 8 bases identical to TRBD2. This CDR3 has 14 amino acids. V lost 5 bases, J lost 9 bases, and 10 bases stayed unmatched. Germline values: CDR1 MNHEY, CDR2 SVGAGI. For the CDR3, the DNA is TGTGCCAGCAGTCGCTCGGGAGGGGAGGGGACGCAGTATTTT. It yields the protein CASSRSGGEGTQYF.

Here the CDR3 DNA reads TGTGCCAGCAGTACCATAGCGGGAGCAGGGTATGAGCAGTACTTC. This encodes CASSTIAGAGYEQYF. The V call is TRBV27, the J call TRBJ2-7, with 9 bases lining up with TRBD2. CDR1 is MNHEY, CDR2 SMNVEV, per germline (reference sequence). Germline trimming cut 5 bases from V and 7 bases from J; bases unmatched to any gene: 12. The CDR3 runs to 15 residues.

CDR3 bases: TGTGCCAGCGCGGACAGGGCGGGTGGCTACACCTTC. Protein: CASADRAGGYTF. The chain uses TRBV28 and TRBJ1-2; 8 nucleotides agree with TRBD1. Germline V CDR1 and CDR2: MDHEN, SYDVKM. The CDR3 has 12 residues. V was clipped by 8 bases and J by 7 bases; unmatched bases: 6.

Comment on this clone: This CDR3 is also generated by other DNA sequences in the sample. The chain combines TRBV7-3 with TRBJ1-1; no clear D gene. V gave up 3 bases and J gave up 0 bases, with 5 bases separating them. CDR1 is SGHTA, CDR2 FQGTGA, per germline. This CDR3 comprises 13 residues. The CDR3 DNA follows: TGTGCCAGCAGCTTGCACATGAACACTGAAGCTTTCTTT. Translated, it gives CASSLHMNTEAFF. Variable domain in full (rest from reference TRBV7-3 and TRBJ1-1): GAGVSQTPSNKVTEKGKYVELRCDPISGHTALYWYRQSLGQGPEFLIYFQGTGAADDSGLPNDRFFAVRPEGSVSTLKIQRTERGDSAVYLCASSLHMNTEAFFGQGTRLTVV.

V and J are TRBV11-2 and TRBJ2-7; the match to TRBD2 covers 7 bases. CDR1 is SGHAT, CDR2 FQNNGV, per germline. With 3 bases clipped from V and 13 bases from J, the junction kept 6 bases outside the gene matches. There are 11 residues in the CDR3. CDR3 in DNA: TGTGCCAGCAGCTTCGCAGGGAGGGAATACTTC. Translation gives CASSFAGREYF. Looking up the rest from reference TRBV11-2 and TRBJ2-7 gives the full variable domain: EAGVAQSPRYKIIEKRQSVAFWCNPISGHATLYWYQQILGQGPKLLIQFQNNGVVDDSQLPKDRFSAERLKGVDSTLKIQPAKLEDSAVYLCASSFAGREYFGPGTRLTVT.

The chain carries TRBV5-1 and TRBJ2-3, with 15 bases lining up with TRBD2. V dropped 3 bases and J dropped 7; count of bases not matched to a gene: 3. This CDR3 region has 15 residues. From germline, CDR1 is SGHRS and CDR2 YFSETQ. The CDR3 DNA reads TGCGCCAGCAGCTCCGGGACTAGCGGGGGGTATACGCAGTATTTT. Its translation: CASSSGTSGGYTQYF.

The rearrangement joins TRBV15 to TRBJ1-5, with unresolved D. V lost 4 bases and J 2 bases, leaving 12 bases between the germline ends. CDR1 and CDR2 (germline): LNHNV, YYDKDF (reference sequence). CDR3 length: 15 amino acids. CDR3 sequence: CATSTLIPGNQPQHF. The DNA of the CDR3 is TGTGCCACCAGCACCCTCATCCCGGGCAATCAGCCCCAGCATTTT.

V is TRBV29-1 and J is TRBJ1-1, with TRBD1 matching over 7 bases. Germline V gene data show CDR1 as SQVTM and CDR2 as ANQGSEA. The CDR3 loop spans 12 amino acids. V lost 6 bases, J lost 3 bases, and 4 bases stayed unmatched. The CDR3 DNA sequence: TGCAGCGTGTCGGGACAGTACACTGAAGCTTTCTTT. Residues: CSVSGQYTEAFF.

The chain combines TRBV2 with TRBJ2-3, with D hard to call. V was clipped by 2 bases and J by 4 bases, with 4 bases between them. Germline V gene data show CDR1 as SNHLY and CDR2 as FYNNEI. The CDR3 covers 12 residues. Here the CDR3 DNA reads TGTGCCAGCAGTGAACTAGCAGATACGCAGTATTTT. This gives the protein CASSELADTQYF.

This CDR3 is CASRLGQHTDTQYF. In nucleotides, the CDR3 is TGTGCCAGCAGGCTTGGACAGCACACAGATACGCAGTATTTT. The chain joins TRBV7-3 to TRBJ2-3; maybe TRBD1 (6 bases). This CDR3 spans 14 amino acids. The V gene's germline CDR1 is SGHTA and CDR2 FQGTGA. V was pared by 6 bases and J by 2 bases, with 12 bases between.

CDR3 sequence (DNA): TGTGCCAGCAGCCCAGACAGCGTCCATGGCTACACCTTC. Its translation: CASSPDSVHGYTF. V is TRBV7-9 and J is TRBJ1-2; TRBD1 might be the D (5 bases). CDR3 size: 13 residues. Trimming took 5 bases from V and 6 from J, leaving 13 bases between them. CDR1 is SEHNR and CDR2 is FQNEAQ in the germline V gene (reference sequence).

This chain connects TRBV5-6 to TRBJ1-1; TRBD1 matches at 7 bases. This CDR3 has 15 amino acids. Unmatched junction bases numbered 7, after V lost 4 bases and J lost 1 base. In germline, CDR1 is SGHDT, CDR2 YYEEEE. The CDR3 region is CASSLLRTGNTEAFF. The CDR3, as DNA: TGTGCCAGCAGCCTCTTGCGGACAGGGAACACTGAAGCTTTCTTT.